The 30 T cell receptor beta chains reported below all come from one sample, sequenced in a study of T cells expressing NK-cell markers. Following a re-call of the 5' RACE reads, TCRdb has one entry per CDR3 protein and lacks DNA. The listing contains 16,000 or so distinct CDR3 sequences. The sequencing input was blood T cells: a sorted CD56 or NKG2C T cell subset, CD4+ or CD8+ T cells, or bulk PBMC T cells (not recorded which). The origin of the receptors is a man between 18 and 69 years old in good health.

CDR3 protein: CSGYSGNEQFF. The gene calls are TRBV20-1 and TRBJ2-1; TCRdb lists TRBD2, though no DNA is available to test this call. In germline, CDR1 is DFQATT, CDR2 SNEGSKA (reference sequence). This CDR3 spans 11 amino acids.

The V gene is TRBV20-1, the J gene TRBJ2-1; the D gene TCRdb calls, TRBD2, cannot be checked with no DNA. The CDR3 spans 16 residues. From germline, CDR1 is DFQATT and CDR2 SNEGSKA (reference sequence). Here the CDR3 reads CSADGSGRWAYNEQFF.

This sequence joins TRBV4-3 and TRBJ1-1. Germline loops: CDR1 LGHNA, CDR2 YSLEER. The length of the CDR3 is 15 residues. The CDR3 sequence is CASSQSARGNTEAFF.

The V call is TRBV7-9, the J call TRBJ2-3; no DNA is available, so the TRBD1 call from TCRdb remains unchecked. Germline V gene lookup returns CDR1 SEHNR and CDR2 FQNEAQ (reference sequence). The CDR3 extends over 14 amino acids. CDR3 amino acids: CASSSSPRTDTQYF.

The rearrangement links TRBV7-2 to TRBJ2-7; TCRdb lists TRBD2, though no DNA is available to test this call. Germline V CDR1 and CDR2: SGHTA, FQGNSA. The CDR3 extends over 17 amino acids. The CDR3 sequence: CASSLVGLAGGLYEQYF.

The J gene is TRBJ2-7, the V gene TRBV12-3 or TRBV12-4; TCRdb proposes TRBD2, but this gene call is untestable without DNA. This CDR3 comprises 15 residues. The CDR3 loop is CASSLGGGFSYEQYF.

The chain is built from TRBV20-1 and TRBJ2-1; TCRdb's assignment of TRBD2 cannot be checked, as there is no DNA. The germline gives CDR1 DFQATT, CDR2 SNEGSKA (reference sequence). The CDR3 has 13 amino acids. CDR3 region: CSARNSGEIEQFF.

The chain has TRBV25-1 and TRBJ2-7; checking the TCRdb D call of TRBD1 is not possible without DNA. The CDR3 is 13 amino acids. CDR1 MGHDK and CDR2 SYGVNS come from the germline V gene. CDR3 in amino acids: CASRATGGYEQYF.

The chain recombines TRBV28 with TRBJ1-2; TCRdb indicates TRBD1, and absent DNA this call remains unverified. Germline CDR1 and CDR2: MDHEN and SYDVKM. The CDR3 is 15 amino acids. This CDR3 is CASSLFTPGAYGYTF.

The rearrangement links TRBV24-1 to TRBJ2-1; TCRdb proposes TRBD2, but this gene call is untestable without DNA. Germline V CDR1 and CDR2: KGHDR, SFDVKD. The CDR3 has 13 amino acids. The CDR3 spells CATSEGTRAEQFF.

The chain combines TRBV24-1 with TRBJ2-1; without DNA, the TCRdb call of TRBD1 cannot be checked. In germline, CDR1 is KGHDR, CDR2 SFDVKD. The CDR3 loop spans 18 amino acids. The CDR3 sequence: CATSDPDSGVGAYNEQFF.

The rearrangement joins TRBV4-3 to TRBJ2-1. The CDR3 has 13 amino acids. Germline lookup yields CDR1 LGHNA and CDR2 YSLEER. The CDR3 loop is CASSPTFGGKQFF.

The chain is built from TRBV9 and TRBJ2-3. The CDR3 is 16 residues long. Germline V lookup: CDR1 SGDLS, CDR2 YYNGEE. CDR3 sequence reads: CASSVGASDSTDTQYF.

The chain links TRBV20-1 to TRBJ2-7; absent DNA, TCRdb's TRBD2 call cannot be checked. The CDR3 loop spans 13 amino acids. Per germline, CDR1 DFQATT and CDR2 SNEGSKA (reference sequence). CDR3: CSARSPGGYEQYF.

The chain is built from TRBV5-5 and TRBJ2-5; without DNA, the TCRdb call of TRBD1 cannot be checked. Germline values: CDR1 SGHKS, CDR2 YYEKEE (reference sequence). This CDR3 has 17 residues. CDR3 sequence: CASSIQPWDRGQKTQYF.

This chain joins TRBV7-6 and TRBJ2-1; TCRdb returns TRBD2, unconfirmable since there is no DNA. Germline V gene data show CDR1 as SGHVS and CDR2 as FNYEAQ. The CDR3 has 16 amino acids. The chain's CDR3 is CASSPRTSGPYNEQFF.

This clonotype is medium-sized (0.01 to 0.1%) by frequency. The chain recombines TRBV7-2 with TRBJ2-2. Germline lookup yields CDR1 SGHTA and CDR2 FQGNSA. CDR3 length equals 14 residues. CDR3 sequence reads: CASSLGWGTGELFF.

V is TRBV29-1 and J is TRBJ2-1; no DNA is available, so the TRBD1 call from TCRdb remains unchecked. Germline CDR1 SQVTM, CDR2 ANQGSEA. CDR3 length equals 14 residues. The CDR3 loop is CSVEGTGDLNEQFF.

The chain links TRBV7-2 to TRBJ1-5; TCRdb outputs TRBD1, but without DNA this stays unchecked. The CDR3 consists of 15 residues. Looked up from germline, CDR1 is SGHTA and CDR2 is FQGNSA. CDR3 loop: CASSVGTGNNQPQHF.

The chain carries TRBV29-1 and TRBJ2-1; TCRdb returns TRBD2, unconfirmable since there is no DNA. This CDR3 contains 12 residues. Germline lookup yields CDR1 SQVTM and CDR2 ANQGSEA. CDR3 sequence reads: CSVLGRVNEQFF.

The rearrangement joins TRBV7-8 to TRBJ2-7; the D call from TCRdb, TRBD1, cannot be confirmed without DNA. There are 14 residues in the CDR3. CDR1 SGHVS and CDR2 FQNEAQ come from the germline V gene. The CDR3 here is CASSPQGFSYEQYF.

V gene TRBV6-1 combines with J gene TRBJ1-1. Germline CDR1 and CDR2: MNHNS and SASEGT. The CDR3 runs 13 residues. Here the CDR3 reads CASSDRGNTEAFF.

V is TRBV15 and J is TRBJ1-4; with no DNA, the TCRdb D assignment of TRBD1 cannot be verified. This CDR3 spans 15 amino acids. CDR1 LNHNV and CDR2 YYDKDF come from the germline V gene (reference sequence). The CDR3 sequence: CATRVRQGSYEKLFF.

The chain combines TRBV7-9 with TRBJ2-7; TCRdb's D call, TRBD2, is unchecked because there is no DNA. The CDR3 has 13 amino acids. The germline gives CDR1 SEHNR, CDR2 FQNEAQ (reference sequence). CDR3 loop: CASSMLGLVEQYF.

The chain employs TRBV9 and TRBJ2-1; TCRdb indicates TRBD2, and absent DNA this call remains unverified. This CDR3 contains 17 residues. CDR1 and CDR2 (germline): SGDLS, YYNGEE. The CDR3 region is CASSPVGLAIGFNEQFF.

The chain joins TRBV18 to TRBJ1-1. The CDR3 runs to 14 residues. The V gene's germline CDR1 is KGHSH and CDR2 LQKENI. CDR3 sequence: CASSPPNGPTEAFF.

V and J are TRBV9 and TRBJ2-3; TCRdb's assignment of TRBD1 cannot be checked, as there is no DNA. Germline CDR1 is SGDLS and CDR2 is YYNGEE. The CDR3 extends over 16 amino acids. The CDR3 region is CASSPRTGSGPDTQYF.

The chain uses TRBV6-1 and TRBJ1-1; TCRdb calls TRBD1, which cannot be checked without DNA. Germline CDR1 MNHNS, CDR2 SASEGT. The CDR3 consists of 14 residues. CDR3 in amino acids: CASSTGSRGTEAFF.

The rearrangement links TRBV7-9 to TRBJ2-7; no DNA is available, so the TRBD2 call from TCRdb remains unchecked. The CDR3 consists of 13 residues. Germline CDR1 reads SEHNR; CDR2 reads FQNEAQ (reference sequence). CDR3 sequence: CATEAGETYEQYF.

CDR3 sequence: CASSQEIRTSTLEQFF. The chain links TRBV4-2 to TRBJ2-1; TCRdb reports TRBD2, a call that lacks DNA to check it against. The CDR3 has 16 amino acids. The germline V gene has CDR1 LGHNA and CDR2 YNFKEQ.